This TCR beta chain was identified in a study of T cells after yellow fever vaccination. Study in general: Preparation used SMART-Seq v4 Ultra Low Input for the low-cell-number fractions.

A few counts support this clonotype. V was clipped by 6 bases and J by 6 bases, with 20 bases between them. This CDR3 is 15 amino acids long. In germline, CDR1 is MGHRA, CDR2 YSYEKL. TCRdb reanalysed the 5' RACE reads using MiXCR and keeps one entry per CDR3 protein. The sample lists around 350,000 distinct CDR3 sequences; approximately 10% were seen once. The receptor was derived from a young man who received the YFV17D yellow fever vaccine. Source: PBMCs, taken on the day of the first yellow fever vaccination. J is TRBJ1-1 and V is TRBV4-1; TRBD1 is a possible D gene (6 bases). The CDR3 DNA follows: TGCGCCAGCAGACTCCAAACAGGGAGGATATCTGAAGCTTTCTTT. Its protein is CASRLQTGRISEAFF.